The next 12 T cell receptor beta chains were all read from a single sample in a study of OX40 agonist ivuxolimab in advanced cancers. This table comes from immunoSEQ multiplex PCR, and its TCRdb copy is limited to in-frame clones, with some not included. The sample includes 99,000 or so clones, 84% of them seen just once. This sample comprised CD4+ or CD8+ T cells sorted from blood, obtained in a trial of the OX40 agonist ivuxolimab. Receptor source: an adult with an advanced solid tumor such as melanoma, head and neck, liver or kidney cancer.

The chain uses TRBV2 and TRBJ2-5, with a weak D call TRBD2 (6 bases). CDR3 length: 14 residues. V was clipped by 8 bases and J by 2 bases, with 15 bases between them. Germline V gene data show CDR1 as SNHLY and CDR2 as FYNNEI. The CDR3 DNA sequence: TGTGCCAGCGGAGAGCGGGCCCTTCAAGAGACCCAGTACTTC. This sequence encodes CASGERALQETQYF.

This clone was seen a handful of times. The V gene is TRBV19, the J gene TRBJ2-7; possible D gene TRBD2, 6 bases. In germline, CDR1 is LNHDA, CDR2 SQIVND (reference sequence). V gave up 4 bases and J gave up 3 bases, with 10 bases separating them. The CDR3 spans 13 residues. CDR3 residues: CASSTDSGYEQYF. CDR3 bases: TGTGCCAGTAGTACGGATAGCGGCTACGAGCAGTACTTC.

The CDR3 region is CASSPLLAGGADTQYF. CDR3 DNA sequence: TGTGCCAGCAGCCCCCTCCTAGCGGGAGGAGCGGATACGCAGTATTTT. This chain joins TRBV4-2 and TRBJ2-3; 11 nucleotides agree with TRBD2. The V gene's germline CDR1 is LGHNA and CDR2 YNFKEQ. CDR3 length equals 16 residues. Germline trimming cut 4 bases from V and 6 bases from J; bases unmatched to any gene: 9.

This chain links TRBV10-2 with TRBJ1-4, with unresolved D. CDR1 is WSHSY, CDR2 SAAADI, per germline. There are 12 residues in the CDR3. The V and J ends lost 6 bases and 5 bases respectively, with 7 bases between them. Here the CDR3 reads CASRSGNEKLFF. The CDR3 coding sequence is TGCGCCAGCAGAAGCGGGAATGAAAAACTGTTTTTT.

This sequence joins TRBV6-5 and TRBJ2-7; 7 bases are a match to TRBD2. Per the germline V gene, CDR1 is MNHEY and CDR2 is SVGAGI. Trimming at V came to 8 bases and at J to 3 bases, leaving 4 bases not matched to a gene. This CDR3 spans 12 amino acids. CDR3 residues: CASRSGVYEQYF. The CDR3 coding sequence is TGTGCCAGCCGAAGCGGGGTCTACGAGCAGTACTTC.

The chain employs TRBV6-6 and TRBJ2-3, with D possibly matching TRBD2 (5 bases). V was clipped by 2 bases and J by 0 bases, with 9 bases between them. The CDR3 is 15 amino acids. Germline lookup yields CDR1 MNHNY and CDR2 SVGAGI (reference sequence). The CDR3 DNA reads TGTGCCAGCAGTTACGGGAGACTCAGCACAGATACGCAGTATTTT. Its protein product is CASSYGRLSTDTQYF.

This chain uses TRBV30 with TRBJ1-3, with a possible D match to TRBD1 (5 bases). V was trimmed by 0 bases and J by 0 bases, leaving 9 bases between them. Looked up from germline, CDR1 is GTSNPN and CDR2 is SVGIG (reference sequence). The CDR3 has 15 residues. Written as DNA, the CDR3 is TGTGCCTGGAGTGTTGGGGCGGCCTCTGGAAACACCATATATTTT. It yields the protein CAWSVGAASGNTIYF.

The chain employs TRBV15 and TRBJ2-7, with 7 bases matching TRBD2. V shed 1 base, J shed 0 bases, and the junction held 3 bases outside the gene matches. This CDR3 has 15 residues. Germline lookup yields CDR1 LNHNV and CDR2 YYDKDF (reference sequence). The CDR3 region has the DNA TGTGCCACCAGCAGAGGGGGAGGGTCCTCCTACGAGCAGTACTTC. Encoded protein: CATSRGGGSSYEQYF.

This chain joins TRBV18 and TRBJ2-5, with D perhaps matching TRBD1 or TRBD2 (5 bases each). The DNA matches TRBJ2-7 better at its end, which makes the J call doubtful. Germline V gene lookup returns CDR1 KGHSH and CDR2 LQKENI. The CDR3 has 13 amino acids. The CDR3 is CASSSGTTYEQYF. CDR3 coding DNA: TGTGCCAGCTCTTCCGGGACCACTTACGAGCAGTACTTC.

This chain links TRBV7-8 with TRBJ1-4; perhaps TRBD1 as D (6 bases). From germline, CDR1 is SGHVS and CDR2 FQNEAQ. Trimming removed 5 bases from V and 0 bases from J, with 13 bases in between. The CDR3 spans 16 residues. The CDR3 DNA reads TGTGCCAGCAGCCGGACCGGGACAACAACTAATGAAAAACTGTTTTTT. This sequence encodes CASSRTGTTTNEKLFF.

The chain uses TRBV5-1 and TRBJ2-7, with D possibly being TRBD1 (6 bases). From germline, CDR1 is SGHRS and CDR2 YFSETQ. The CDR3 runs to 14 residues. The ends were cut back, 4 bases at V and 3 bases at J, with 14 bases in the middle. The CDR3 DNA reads TGCGCCAGCAGCCGACCGACAGGCTACTACGAGCAGTACTTC. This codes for CASSRPTGYYEQYF.

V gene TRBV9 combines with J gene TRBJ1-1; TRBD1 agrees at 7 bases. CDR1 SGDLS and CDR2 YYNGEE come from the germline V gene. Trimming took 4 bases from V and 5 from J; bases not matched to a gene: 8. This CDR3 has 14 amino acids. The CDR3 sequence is CASSPNQGGTEAFF. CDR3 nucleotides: TGTGCCAGCAGCCCAAACCAGGGGGGGACTGAAGCTTTCTTT.